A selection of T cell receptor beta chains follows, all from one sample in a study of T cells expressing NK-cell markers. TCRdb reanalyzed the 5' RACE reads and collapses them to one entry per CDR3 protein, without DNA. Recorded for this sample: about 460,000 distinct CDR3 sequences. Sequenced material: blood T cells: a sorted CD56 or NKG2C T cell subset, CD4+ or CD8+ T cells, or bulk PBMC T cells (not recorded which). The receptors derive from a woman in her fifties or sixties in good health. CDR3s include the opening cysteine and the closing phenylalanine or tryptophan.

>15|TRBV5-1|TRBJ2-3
CASTRGDRVTDTQYF
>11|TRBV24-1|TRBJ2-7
CATSAGQQQYF
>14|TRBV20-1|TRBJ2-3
CSARKMTSSDTQYF
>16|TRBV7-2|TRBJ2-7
CASSLAITVTGYEQYF
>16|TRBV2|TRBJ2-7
CAWAGGTGTDPYEQYF
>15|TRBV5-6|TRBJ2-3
CASSTGTGRKDTQYF
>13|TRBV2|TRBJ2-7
CASRGGRLGEQYF
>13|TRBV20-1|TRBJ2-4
CSAVGQTSTLQYF
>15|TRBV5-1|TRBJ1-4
CASSATGVPNEKLFF
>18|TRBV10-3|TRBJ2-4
CAISERAGEGLAKNIQYF
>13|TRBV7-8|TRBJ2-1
CASSLSDGYEQFF
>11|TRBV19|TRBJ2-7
CASSIDHEQYF
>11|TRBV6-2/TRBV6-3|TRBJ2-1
CASSQGLLPFF
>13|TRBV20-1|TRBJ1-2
CSARRSDEYGYTF
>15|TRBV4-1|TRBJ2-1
CASSPLAGLTWEQFF
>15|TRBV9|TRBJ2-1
CASSGSGTRPNEQFF
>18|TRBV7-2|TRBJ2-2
CASSYPVLAGGRTGELFF
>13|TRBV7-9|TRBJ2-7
CASRQGTAYEQYF
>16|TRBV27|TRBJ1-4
CASSTRDKGGKEKLFF
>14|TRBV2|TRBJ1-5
CASKWDGESEPQHF
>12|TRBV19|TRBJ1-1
CASTVGHGEAFF
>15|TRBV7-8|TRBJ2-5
CASSSLGGGRVTQYF
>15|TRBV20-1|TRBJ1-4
CSAMDRGFSNEKLFF
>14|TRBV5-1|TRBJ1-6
CASSFRTIDSPLHF
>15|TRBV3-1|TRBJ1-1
CASSRRSGWNTEAFF
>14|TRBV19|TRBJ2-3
CASTERDGTDTQYF
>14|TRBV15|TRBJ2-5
CATSRMGERETQYF
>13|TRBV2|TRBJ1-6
CASNGRNNSPLHF
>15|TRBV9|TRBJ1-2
CASSVGTTGYNGYTF
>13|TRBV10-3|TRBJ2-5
CAIPGLALETQYF
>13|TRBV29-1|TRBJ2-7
CSVVSRGIYEQYF
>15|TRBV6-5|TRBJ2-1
CASSESESSYNEQFF
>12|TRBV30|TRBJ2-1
CAWTEGPIEQFF
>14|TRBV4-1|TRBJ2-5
CASSQGDLEETQYF
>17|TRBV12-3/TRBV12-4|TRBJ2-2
CASFPRYGTLAAGELFF
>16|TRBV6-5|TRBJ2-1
CASSYSNTGAPGEQFF
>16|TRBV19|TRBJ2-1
CASSIDFGQRYNEQFF